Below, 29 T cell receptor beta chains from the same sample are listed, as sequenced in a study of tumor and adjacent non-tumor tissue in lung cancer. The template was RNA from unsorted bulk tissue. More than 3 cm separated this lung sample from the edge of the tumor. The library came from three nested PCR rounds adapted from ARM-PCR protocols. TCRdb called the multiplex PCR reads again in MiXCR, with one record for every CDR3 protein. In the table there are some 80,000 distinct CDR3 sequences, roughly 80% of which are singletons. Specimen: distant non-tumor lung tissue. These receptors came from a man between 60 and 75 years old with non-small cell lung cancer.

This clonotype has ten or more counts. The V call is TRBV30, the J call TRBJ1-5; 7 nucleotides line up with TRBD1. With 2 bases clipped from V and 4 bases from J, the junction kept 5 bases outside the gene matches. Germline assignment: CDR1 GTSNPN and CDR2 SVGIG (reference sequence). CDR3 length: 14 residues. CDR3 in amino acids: CAWSFTGANQPQHF. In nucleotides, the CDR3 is TGTGCCTGGAGTTTTACAGGGGCGAATCAGCCCCAGCATTTT.

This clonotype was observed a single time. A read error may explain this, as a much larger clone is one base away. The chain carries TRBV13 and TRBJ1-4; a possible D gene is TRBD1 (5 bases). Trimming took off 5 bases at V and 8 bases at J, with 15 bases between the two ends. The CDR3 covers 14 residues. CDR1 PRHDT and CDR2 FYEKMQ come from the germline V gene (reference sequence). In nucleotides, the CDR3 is TGTGCCAGCAGCCAACAGGCCGCTTGGGAAAAACTGTTTTTT. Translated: CASSQQAAWEKLFF. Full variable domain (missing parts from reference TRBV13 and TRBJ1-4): AAGVIQSPRHLIKEKRETATLKCYPIPRHDTVYWYQQGPGQDPQFLISFYEKMQSDKGSIPDRFSAQQFSDYHSELNMSSLELGDSALYFCASSQQAAWEKLFFGSGTQLSVL.

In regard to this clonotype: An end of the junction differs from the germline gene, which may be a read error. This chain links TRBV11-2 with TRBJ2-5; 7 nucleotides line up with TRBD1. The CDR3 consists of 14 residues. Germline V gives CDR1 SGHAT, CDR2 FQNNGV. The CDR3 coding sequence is TGTGTCAGCAACTCCGGACAGGTTCTGGAGACTCAGTACTTC. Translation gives CVSNSGQVLETQYF.

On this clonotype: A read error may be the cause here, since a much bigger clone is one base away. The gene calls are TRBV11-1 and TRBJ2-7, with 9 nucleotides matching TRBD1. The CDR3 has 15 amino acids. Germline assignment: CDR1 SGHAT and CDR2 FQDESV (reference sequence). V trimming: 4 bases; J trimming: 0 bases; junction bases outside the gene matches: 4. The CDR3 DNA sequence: TGTGCCAGCAGCTGGACAGGGGCGGCCTCCTACGAGCAGTACTTC. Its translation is CASSWTGAASYEQYF.

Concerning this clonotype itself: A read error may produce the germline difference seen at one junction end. CDR3 coding DNA: TGCACCAGAAGCCAAGACTGTGCGACTAATGAAAAACTGTTTTTT. It encodes CTRSQDCATNEKLFF. The chain couples TRBV4-3 to TRBJ1-4; D remains unclear. This CDR3 has 15 residues. Germline CDR1 reads LGHNA; CDR2 reads YSLEER.

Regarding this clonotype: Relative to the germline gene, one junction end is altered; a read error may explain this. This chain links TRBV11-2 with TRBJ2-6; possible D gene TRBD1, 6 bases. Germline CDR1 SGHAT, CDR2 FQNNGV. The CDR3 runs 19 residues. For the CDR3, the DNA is TGTGCCAGCAGCTTAGTTCCAAAGGACTGGCCCTCAGGGGCCAACGTCCTGACTTTT. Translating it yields CASSLVPKDWPSGANVLTF.

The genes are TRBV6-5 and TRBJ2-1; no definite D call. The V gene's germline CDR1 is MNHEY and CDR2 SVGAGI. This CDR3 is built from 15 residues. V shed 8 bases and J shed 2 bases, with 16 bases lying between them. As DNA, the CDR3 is TGTGCCAGCGGCTCTAGTGGGGTACCCTACAATGAGCAGTTCTTC. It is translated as CASGSSGVPYNEQFF.

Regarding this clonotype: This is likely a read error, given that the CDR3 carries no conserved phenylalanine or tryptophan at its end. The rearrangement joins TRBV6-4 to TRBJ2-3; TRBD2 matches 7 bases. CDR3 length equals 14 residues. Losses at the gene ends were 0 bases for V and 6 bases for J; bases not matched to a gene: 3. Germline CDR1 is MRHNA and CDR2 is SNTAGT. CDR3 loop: CASSDSAGPDTQYL. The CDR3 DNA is TGTGCCAGCAGTGACTCAGCGGGGCCTGATACGCAGTATTTG.

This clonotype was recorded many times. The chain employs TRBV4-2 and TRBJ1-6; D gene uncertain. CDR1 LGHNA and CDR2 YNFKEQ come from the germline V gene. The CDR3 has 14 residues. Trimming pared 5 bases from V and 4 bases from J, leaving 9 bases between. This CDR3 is CASSFREYNSPLHF. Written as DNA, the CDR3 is TGTGCCAGCAGCTTTCGGGAATATAATTCACCCCTCCACTTT.

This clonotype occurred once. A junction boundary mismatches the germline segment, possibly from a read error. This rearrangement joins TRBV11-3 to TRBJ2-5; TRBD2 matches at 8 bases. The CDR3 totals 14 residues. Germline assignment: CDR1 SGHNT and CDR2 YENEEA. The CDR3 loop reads CASSTRMRGEIQYF. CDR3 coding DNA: TGTGCCAGCAGCACTAGGATGCGGGGGGAGATCCAGTACTTC.

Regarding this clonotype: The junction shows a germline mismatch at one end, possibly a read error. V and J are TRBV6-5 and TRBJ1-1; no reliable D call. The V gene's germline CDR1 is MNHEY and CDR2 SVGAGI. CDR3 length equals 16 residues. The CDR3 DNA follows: TGTGCCAGCACAACCCGAAGGCTACGCGGAAACACTGAAACTTTCTTT. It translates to CASTTRRLRGNTETFF.

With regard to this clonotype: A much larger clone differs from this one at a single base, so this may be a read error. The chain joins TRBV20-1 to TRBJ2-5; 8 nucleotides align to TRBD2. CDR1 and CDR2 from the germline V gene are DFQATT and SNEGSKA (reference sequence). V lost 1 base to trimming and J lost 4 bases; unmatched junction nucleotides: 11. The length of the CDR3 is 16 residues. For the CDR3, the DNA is TGCAGTGCTAGAGGTCTTGGCGGGGGGAAGGGAGAGACCCAGTACTTC. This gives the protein CSARGLGGGKGETQYF.

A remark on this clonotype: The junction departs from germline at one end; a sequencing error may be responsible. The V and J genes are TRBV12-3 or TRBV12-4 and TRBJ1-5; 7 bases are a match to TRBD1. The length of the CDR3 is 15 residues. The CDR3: CTSSHQGGSNQPQHF. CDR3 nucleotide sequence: TGTACCAGCAGTCATCAGGGGGGAAGCAATCAGCCCCAGCATTTT.

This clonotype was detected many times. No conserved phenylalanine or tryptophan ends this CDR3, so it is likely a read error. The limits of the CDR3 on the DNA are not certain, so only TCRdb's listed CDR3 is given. This CDR3 reads CSAPRDRGQGV. V is TRBV20-1 and J is TRBJ2-1; the DNA was not used to check the table's D call, TRBD1. Per germline, CDR1 DFQATT and CDR2 SNEGSKA (reference sequence). 11 amino acids form the CDR3, both terminal residues included.

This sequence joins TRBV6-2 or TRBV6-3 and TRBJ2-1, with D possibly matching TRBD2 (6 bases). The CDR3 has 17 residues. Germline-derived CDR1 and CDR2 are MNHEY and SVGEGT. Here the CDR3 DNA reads TGTGTCAACAGTTACACCCCGGGTAGCGGAGTTTACAATGAGCAGTTCTTC. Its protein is CVNSYTPGSGVYNEQFF.

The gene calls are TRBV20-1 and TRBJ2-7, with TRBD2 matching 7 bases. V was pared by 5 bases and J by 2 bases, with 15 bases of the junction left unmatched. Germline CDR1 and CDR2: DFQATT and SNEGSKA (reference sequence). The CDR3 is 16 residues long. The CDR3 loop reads CSAGTGRLAGAYEQYF. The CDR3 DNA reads TGCAGTGCTGGGACGGGACGACTAGCAGGAGCCTACGAGCAGTACTTC.

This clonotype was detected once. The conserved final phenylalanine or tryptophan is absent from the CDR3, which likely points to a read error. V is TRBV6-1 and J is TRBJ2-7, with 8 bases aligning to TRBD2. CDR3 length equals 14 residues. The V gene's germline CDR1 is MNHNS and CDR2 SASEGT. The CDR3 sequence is CVSTVSGETYEQYL. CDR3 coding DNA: TGTGTCAGCACCGTTAGCGGGGAGACCTACGAGCAGTACTTG.

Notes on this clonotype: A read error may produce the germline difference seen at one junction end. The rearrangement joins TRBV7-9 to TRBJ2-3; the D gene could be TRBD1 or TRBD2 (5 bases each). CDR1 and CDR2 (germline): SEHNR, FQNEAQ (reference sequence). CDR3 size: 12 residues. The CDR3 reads CASSRGPDMHYF. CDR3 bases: TGTGCTAGCAGCCGGGGCCCCGATATGCATTATTTT. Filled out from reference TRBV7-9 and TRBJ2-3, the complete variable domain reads DTGVSQNPRHKITKRGQNVTFRCDPISEHNRLYWYRQTLGQGPEFLTYFQNEAQLEKSRLLSDRFSAERPKGSFSTLEIQRTEQGDSAMYLCASSRGPDMHYFGPGTRLTVL.

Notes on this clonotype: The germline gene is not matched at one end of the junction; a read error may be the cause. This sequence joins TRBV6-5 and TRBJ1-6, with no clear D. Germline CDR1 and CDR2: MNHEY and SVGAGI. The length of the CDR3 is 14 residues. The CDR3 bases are TGTTCCAGCAGTTACTCCTCGCGAGAGAAGGCCCTCCACTTT. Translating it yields CSSSYSSREKALHF.

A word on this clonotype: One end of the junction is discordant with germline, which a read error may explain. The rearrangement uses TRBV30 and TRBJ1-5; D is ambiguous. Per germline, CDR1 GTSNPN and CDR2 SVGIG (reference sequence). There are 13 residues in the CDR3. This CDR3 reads CVWSGWNNQPQHF. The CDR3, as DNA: TGTGTCTGGAGTGGCTGGAATAATCAGCCCCAGCATTTT.

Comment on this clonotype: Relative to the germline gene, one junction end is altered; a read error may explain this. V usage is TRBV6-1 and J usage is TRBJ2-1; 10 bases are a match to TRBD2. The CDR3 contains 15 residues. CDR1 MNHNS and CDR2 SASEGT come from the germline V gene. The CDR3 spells CASSALAGAINEQSF. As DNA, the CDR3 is TGTGCCAGCAGTGCTCTAGCGGGAGCCATCAATGAGCAGTCCTTC.

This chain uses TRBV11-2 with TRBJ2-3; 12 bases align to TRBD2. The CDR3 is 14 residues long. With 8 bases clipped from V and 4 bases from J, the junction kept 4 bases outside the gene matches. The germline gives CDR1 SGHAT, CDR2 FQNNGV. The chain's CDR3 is CASHRLAGADTQYF. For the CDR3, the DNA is TGTGCCAGCCACCGACTAGCGGGAGCAGATACGCAGTATTTT.

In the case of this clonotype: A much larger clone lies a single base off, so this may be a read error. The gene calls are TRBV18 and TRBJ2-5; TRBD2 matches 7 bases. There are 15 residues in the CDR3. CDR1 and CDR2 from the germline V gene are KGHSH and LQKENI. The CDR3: CASSPPTSGVKTKYF. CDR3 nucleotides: TGTGCCAGCTCACCGCCTACAAGCGGGGTCAAGACCAAGTACTTC.

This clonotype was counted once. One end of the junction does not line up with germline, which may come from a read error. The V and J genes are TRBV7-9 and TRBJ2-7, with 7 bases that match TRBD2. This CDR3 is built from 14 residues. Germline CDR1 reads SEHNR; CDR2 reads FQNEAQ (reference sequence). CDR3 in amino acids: CTSTPGGNSYEQYF. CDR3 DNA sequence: TGTACCAGCACCCCGGGAGGCAACTCCTACGAGCAGTACTTC.

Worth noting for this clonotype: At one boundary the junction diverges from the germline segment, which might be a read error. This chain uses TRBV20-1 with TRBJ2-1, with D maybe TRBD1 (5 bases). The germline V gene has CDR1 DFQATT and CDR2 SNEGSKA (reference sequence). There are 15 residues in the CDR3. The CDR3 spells CSARLSKGKLSEQFF. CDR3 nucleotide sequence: TGCAGTGCTAGACTTTCGAAGGGGAAGCTTAGTGAGCAGTTTTTC.

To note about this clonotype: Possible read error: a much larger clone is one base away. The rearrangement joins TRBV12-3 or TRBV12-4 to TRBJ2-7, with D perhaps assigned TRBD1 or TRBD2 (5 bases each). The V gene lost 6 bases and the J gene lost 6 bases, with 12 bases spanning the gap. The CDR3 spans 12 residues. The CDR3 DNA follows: TGTGCCAGCAGGGGGGTGGGGATCGAGCAGTACTTC. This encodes CASRGVGIEQYF.

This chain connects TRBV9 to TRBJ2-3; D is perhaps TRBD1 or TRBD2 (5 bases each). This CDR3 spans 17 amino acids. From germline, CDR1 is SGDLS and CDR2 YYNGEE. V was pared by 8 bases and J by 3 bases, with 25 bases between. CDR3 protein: CARSVDSQRGPTDTQYF. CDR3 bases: TGTGCCAGGAGTGTAGACAGCCAGAGGGGTCCAACAGATACGCAGTATTTT.

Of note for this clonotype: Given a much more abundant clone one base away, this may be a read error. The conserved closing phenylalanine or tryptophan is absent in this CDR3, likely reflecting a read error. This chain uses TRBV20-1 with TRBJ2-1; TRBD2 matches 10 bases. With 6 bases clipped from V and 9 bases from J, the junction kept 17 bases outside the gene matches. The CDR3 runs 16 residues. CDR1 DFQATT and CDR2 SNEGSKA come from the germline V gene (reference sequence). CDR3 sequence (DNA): TGCAGTGCCCCTAAACTAGCGGGAAAAGGGGATGGTGAGCAGTTCCTC. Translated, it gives CSAPKLAGKGDGEQFL.

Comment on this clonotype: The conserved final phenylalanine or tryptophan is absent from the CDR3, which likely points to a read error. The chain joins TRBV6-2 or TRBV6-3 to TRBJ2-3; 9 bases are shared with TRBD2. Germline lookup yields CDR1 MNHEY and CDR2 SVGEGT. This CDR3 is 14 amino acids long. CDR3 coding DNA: TGTGCCAGCTCTTCGCGGGAGGGACGGAATACTCAGTATGTT. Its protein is CASSSREGRNTQYV.